These 9 T cell receptor beta chains came from one sample sequenced in a study of cytomegalovirus exposure and HLA in healthy donors. A multiplex PCR was run with 60 Vbeta primers and 13 Jbeta primers. Data came from immunoSEQ multiplex PCR; TCRdb stores just in-frame clones and leaves some out. The sample has about 110,000 clones, around three quarters seen once. Sequencing used PBMCs. The receptors were gathered from a man younger than 40 in good health and CMV-seropositive.

V gene TRBV7-3 combines with J gene TRBJ2-7; no firm D call. With 5 bases removed from V and 6 bases from J, the gap between germline ends came to 8 bases. The CDR3 has 11 residues. Germline V gene data show CDR1 as SGHTA and CDR2 as FQGTGA. CDR3 nucleotide sequence: TGTGCCAGCAGCCCCCGAGTCGAGCAGTACTTC. This sequence encodes CASSPRVEQYF.

V is TRBV5-8 and J is TRBJ1-5; TRBD1 agrees at 9 bases. Trimming at V came to 4 bases and at J to 3 bases, leaving 5 bases not matched to a gene. The CDR3 runs 15 residues. CDR1 is SGHTS, CDR2 YDEGEE, per germline. The CDR3 reads CASSQDRGFNQPQHF. The CDR3 DNA reads TGTGCCAGCAGCCAGGACAGGGGATTCAATCAGCCCCAGCATTTT. Full variable domain (outside the CDR3, taken from reference TRBV5-8 and TRBJ1-5): EAGVTQSPTHLIKTRGQQATLRCSPISGHTSVYWYQQALGLGLQFLLWYDEGEERNRGNFPPRFSGRQFPNYSSELNVNALELEDSALYLCASSQDRGFNQPQHFGDGTRLSIL.

This chain joins TRBV7-3 and TRBJ2-1; 8 bases map to TRBD2. V lost 5 bases and J lost 2; bases outside the gene matches: 8. Germline CDR1 and CDR2: SGHTA and FQGTGA. The CDR3 contains 16 residues. The CDR3 region has the DNA TGTGCCAGCAGCCCCGGGGGTAGCGGGACCTACAATGAGCAGTTCTTC. Protein product: CASSPGGSGTYNEQFF.

The chain combines TRBV10-1 with TRBJ2-2; D is possibly TRBD1 (5 bases). The V and J ends lost 5 bases and 6 bases respectively, with 7 bases between them. Germline loops: CDR1 WNHNN, CDR2 SYGVQD (reference sequence). This CDR3 is 12 amino acids long. The CDR3 reads CASSPGPGELFF. In DNA, the CDR3 is TGCGCCAGCAGTCCAGGGCCCGGGGAGCTGTTTTTT.

V usage is TRBV5-4 and J usage is TRBJ2-7, with 11 bases matching TRBD2. J gave up 6 bases and V 4 bases, and 3 bases lay outside the gene matches. CDR3 length: 13 amino acids. The germline CDR1 and CDR2 sequences are SGHNT and YYREEE (reference sequence). The CDR3 coding sequence is TGTGCCAGCAGCCCAACTAGCGGGGGCGAGCAGTACTTC. Protein sequence: CASSPTSGGEQYF. The full variable domain, completed using reference TRBV5-4 and TRBJ2-7, is ETGVTQSPTHLIKTRGQQVTLRCSSQSGHNTVSWYQQALGQGPQFIFQYYREEENGRGNFPPRFSGLQFPNYSSELNVNALELDDSALYLCASSPTSGGEQYFGPGTRLTVT.

This clone has just one count. The CDR3: CSASRVGELFF. The CDR3 coding sequence is TGCAGTGCTAGCAGGGTGGGGGAGCTGTTTTTT. This rearrangement joins TRBV20-1 to TRBJ2-2; tentative D call: TRBD1 (5 bases). Trimming removed 3 bases from V and 8 bases from J, with 7 bases in between. The length of the CDR3 is 11 residues. Germline loops: CDR1 DFQATT, CDR2 SNEGSKA (reference sequence).

This clone was recorded at least ten times. The CDR3 reads CASSEPGWNQPQHF. DNA of the CDR3: TGTGCCAGCAGTGAACCGGGGTGGAATCAGCCCCAGCATTTT. The rearrangement links TRBV6-1 to TRBJ1-5; D call uncertain. V dropped 2 bases and J dropped 4 bases, with 9 bases sitting between them. The CDR3 spans 14 residues. CDR1 MNHNS and CDR2 SASEGT come from the germline V gene.

This clone came up a few times. V usage is TRBV5-4 and J usage is TRBJ2-2; possibly TRBD1 for D (6 bases). CDR3 length: 18 residues. V was clipped by 4 bases and J by 5 bases, with 24 bases between them. Germline lookup yields CDR1 SGHNT and CDR2 YYREEE (reference sequence). The CDR3 DNA sequence: TGTGCCAGCAGCCCACCCCGGTCCGGACCGAGGGGGACCGGGGAGCTGTTTTTT. This encodes CASSPPRSGPRGTGELFF.

The chain couples TRBV28 to TRBJ2-7; 13 bases map to TRBD2. Germline assignment: CDR1 MDHEN and CDR2 SYDVKM. J lost 7 bases, V lost 6 bases, and 9 bases had no gene match. This CDR3 has 15 amino acids. CDR3 DNA sequence: TGTGCCAGCAGGAGACGCAGGGGACTAGCGGGGGAGCAGTACTTC. It is translated as CASRRRRGLAGEQYF.